This is a list of T cell receptor beta chains from one sample in a study of shared clonotypes between healthy human individuals. Some clones are missing from TCRdb's copy, which holds only in-frame ones; the method was immunoSEQ multiplex PCR. The sample holds about 2 million clones, about 95% seen once. Material: naive CD4+ T cells sorted from blood. These receptors all stem from a man between 18 and 35 years old in good health. CDR3s include the opening cysteine and the closing phenylalanine or tryptophan. A D gene is named only where the DNA matches it firmly. Size is stated for part of the rows, as once, few or many counts, or as a class when the clone is expanded.

V gene	clone size	J gene	D gene	CDR3 protein	CDR3 DNA
TRBV15	-	TRBJ1-3	-	CATSRGLLGSGNTIYF	TGTGCCACCAGCAGAGGGCTCCTCGGCTCTGGAAACACCATATATTTT
TRBV7-9	-	TRBJ2-7	-	CASSLVAWRQELYEQYF	TGTGCCAGCAGCTTAGTGGCCTGGAGACAGGAACTATACGAGCAGTACTTC
TRBV5-1	-	TRBJ2-2	TRBD2	CASSARDYNTGELFF	TGCGCCAGCAGCGCCCGGGACTATAACACCGGGGAGCTGTTTTTT
TRBV19	-	TRBJ2-2	-	CASSPNSVGNTGELFF	TGTGCCAGTAGTCCGAATAGTGTCGGTAACACCGGGGAGCTGTTTTTT
TRBV13	-	TRBJ2-7	-	CASSLVSWPVTGSYEQYF	TGTGCCAGCAGCTTAGTTAGTTGGCCCGTTACAGGCTCCTACGAGCAGTACTTC
TRBV28	-	TRBJ2-7	-	CASSLNVYEQYF	TGTGCCAGCAGTTTAAACGTCTACGAGCAGTACTTC
TRBV29-1	-	TRBJ1-5	TRBD1	CSVDRGRIRNQPQHF	TGCAGCGTGGACAGGGGGCGAATACGCAATCAGCCCCAGCATTTT
TRBV5-1	-	TRBJ2-1	TRBD2	CASSPRGDSSYNEQFF	TGCGCCAGCAGCCCACGGGGGGATAGCTCCTACAATGAGCAGTTCTTC
TRBV7-8	-	TRBJ1-2	-	CASSLGVYGYTF	TGTGCCAGCAGCTTAGGGGTTTATGGCTACACCTTC
TRBV6-6	-	TRBJ1-2	TRBD1	CASRTTGAGGYTF	TGTGCCAGCAGAACTACAGGGGCCGGTGGCTACACCTTC
TRBV15	-	TRBJ2-2	TRBD1	CATSRETGAGELFF	TGTGCCACCAGCAGAGAGACAGGGGCCGGGGAGCTGTTTTTT
TRBV7-9	-	TRBJ1-6	-	CASSQGTGYNSPLHF	TGTGCCAGCAGCCAGGGGACGGGTTATAATTCACCCCTCCACTTT
TRBV6-1	once	TRBJ2-5	TRBD2	CASSNRGGETQYF	TGTGCCAGCAGCAACCGCGGGGGAGAGACCCAGTACTTC
TRBV10-3	-	TRBJ1-6	-	CAISDPLGVHNSPLHF	TGTGCCATCAGTGATCCGTTGGGGGTCCATAATTCACCCCTCCACTTT
TRBV7-9	-	TRBJ2-7	-	CASSQTSQDEQYF	TGTGCCAGCAGCCAGACTAGTCAAGACGAGCAGTACTTC
TRBV5-1	-	TRBJ2-7	TRBD2	CASRSGTSGYEQYF	TGCGCCAGCAGGTCCGGGACTAGCGGGTACGAGCAGTACTTC
TRBV7-8	-	TRBJ1-1	-	CASSLRGNTEAFF	TGTGCCAGCAGCTTACGGGGAAACACTGAAGCTTTCTTT
TRBV10-1	few	TRBJ1-5	-	CASSEYSNQPQHF	TGCGCCAGCAGTGAGTATAGCAATCAGCCCCAGCATTTT
TRBV5-5	-	TRBJ2-5	-	CASSLWFAETQYF	TGTGCCAGCAGCTTGTGGTTTGCAGAGACCCAGTACTTC
TRBV4-3	-	TRBJ2-3	TRBD1	CASSQDPGTGTGTDTQYF	TGCGCCAGCAGCCAAGACCCCGGGACAGGGACGGGCACAGATACGCAGTATTTT
TRBV10-3	-	TRBJ2-5	TRBD2	CAIRGTSGTETQYF	TGTGCCATCAGGGGGACTAGCGGGACTGAGACCCAGTACTTC
TRBV7-9	-	TRBJ2-2	-	CASSPLVGGELFF	TGTGCCAGCAGCCCCCTAGTGGGCGGGGAGCTGTTTTTT
TRBV11-2	-	TRBJ1-5	TRBD1	CASSLGTGMYSNQPQHF	TGTGCCAGCAGCTTAGGGACAGGGATGTATAGCAATCAGCCCCAGCATTTT
TRBV5-1	once	TRBJ2-5	TRBD2	CASSLTSGRIETQYF	TGCGCCAGCAGCCTAACTAGCGGGAGGATAGAGACCCAGTACTTC
TRBV30	-	TRBJ1-3	-	CACLAGTGNTIYF	TGTGCCTGTCTCGCGGGAACTGGAAACACCATATATTTT
TRBV2	-	TRBJ1-5	TRBD1	CASRDRGGQPQHF	TGTGCCAGCAGAGACAGGGGAGGACAGCCCCAGCATTTT
TRBV29-1	-	TRBJ1-5	TRBD1	CSGGDRRAHSNQPQHF	TGCAGTGGGGGGGACAGAAGGGCCCATAGCAATCAGCCCCAGCATTTT
TRBV6-5	once	TRBJ1-2	TRBD1	CASSSRGQGAGGYTF	TGTGCCAGCAGTTCACGCGGACAGGGGGCCGGTGGCTACACCTTC
TRBV5-1	-	TRBJ2-1	-	CASSLATRNEQFF	TGCGCCAGCAGCTTGGCTACGAGGAATGAGCAGTTCTTC
TRBV5-1	-	TRBJ2-1	-	CASSHVSGNSYNEQFF	TGCGCCAGCAGCCATGTTAGCGGAAACTCCTACAATGAGCAGTTCTTC
TRBV6-5	-	TRBJ1-1	-	CASRRGGTEAFF	TGTGCCAGCAGGCGAGGGGGGACTGAAGCTTTCTTT
TRBV27	-	TRBJ2-1	TRBD2	CASSLFGVAGVWEQFF	TGTGCCAGCAGTTTATTTGGAGTAGCGGGAGTATGGGAGCAGTTCTTC
TRBV18	once	TRBJ2-2	TRBD1	CASSPRTGLTPGELFF	TGTGCCAGCTCACCTCGGACAGGTCTAACCCCCGGGGAGCTGTTTTTT
TRBV5-6	-	TRBJ2-7	TRBD2	CASSLSGTTLYEQYF	TGTGCCAGCAGCTTGTCAGGGACTACCCTCTACGAGCAGTACTTC